The source of this T cell receptor beta chain is a study of T cell repertoires in cytomegalovirus infection. Across the study: Recently described HLA-C-restricted plus well-studied HLA-B-restricted CMV epitopes were used. TCR beta signatures that were public indicated CMV infection and matching HLA type.

To note about this clonotype: No antigen is known for it.

V was cut by 5 bases and J by 2 bases, with 14 bases left in between. Looked up from germline, CDR1 is SEHNR and CDR2 is FQNEAQ (reference sequence). The CDR3 is 15 amino acids. A single record per CDR3 protein comes from TCRdb applying MiXCR to the reads. Of about 890,000 distinct CDR3 sequences in the sample, 31% were seen once. Study-wide results and caveats: CMV carriers with the relevant HLA were identified by cumulative public TCR beta family frequency. HLA-C-restricted CMV-specific TCR beta clonotypes were dominant in the ex vivo response.

The sequencing here drew on cultured CD8+ T cells from PBMCs, taken from culture after CMV antigen stimulation. This chain connects TRBV7-9 to TRBJ2-3, with no clear D. The clonotype comes from a human donor in good health (CMV status not recorded). Some clones in this sample may be carry-over from other donors' samples. CDR3 loop: CASSLILSYTDTQYF. The CDR3 DNA follows: TGTGCCAGCAGCCTTATTCTTAGCTACACAGATACGCAGTATTTT. The full variable domain, rest sourced from reference TRBV7-9 and TRBJ2-3, is DTGVSQNPRHKITKRGQNVTFRCDPISEHNRLYWYRQTLGQGPEFLTYFQNEAQLEKSRLLSDRFSAERPKGSFSTLEIQRTEQGDSAMYLCASSLILSYTDTQYFGPGTRLTVL.